This is a list of T cell receptor beta chains from one sample in a study of shared clonotypes between healthy human individuals. Libraries were prepared by immunoSEQ multiplex PCR; TCRdb keeps only in-frame clonotypes and omits some of them. The sample shows about 960,000 clones, over 60% of them seen only once. Sequences were obtained from memory CD4+ T cells sorted from blood. These receptor sequences come from a young man in good health. CDR3s include the opening cysteine and the closing phenylalanine or tryptophan. A D gene is named only where the DNA matches it firmly. A row's size may be missing; if present it is once, few, many or a size class.

v_call,j_call,d_call,clone_size,cdr3_aa,cdr3_nt
TRBV30,TRBJ1-3,NA,NA,CAWKTGLWSSGNTIYF,TGTGCCTGGAAGACCGGTTTGTGGAGCTCTGGAAACACCATATATTTT
TRBV11-2,TRBJ2-7,NA,NA,CASSSQRSEQYF,TGTGCCAGCAGCTCCCAACGCTCCGAGCAGTACTTC
TRBV19,TRBJ1-2,NA,once,CASVRDFSNYGYTF,TGTGCCAGCGTGAGGGATTTTTCTAACTATGGCTACACCTTC
TRBV5-1,TRBJ1-4,NA,few,CASSPGRAATNEKLFF,TGCGCCAGCAGCCCGGGACGAGCTGCAACTAATGAAAAACTGTTTTTT
TRBV9,TRBJ2-1,TRBD2,NA,CASTSTSVNTVEQFF,TGTGCCAGCACTTCGACTAGCGTAAATACGGTTGAGCAGTTCTTC
TRBV6-1,TRBJ2-1,TRBD1,NA,CASRGQGFENEQFF,TGTGCCAGTCGGGGACAGGGGTTTGAAAATGAGCAGTTCTTC
TRBV19,TRBJ1-4,TRBD1,many,CASSVDRRSEKLFF,TGTGCCAGTAGTGTGGACAGGAGGAGTGAAAAACTGTTTTTT
TRBV30,TRBJ2-1,TRBD2,NA,CAWSRPSGRAQFF,TGTGCCTGGAGCAGGCCTAGCGGGAGGGCGCAGTTCTTC
TRBV18,TRBJ2-5,NA,NA,CASSLTRDQETQYF,TGTGCCAGCTCACTGACCCGGGATCAAGAGACCCAGTACTTC
TRBV25-1,TRBJ1-2,NA,NA,CASSESRGGINYGYTF,TGTGCCAGCAGTGAATCGCGGGGTGGGATCAACTATGGCTACACCTTC
TRBV30,TRBJ1-2,NA,NA,CAWSVRQARGHGYTF,TGTGCCTGGAGTGTACGGCAGGCGCGAGGCCATGGCTACACCTTC
TRBV11-2,TRBJ2-7,NA,NA,CASSLGGGGSYEQYF,TGTGCCAGCAGCTTAGGTGGGGGCGGATCCTACGAGCAGTACTTC
TRBV19,TRBJ2-2,NA,NA,CASSSPGQNTGELFF,TGTGCCAGTAGTAGTCCAGGACAGAACACCGGGGAGCTGTTTTTT
TRBV9,TRBJ2-1,NA,many,CASSPSGQSYNEQFF,TGTGCCAGCAGCCCTAGTGGACAGTCCTACAATGAGCAGTTCTTC
TRBV7-9,TRBJ2-2,NA,NA,CASSLEYGSAYTGELFF,TGTGCCAGCAGCTTAGAATATGGCAGTGCCTACACCGGGGAGCTGTTTTTT
TRBV7-2,TRBJ2-3,NA,NA,CASSLKKGDTQYF,TGTGCCAGCAGCCTGAAAAAGGGAGATACGCAGTATTTT
TRBV10-3,TRBJ2-7,TRBD1,NA,CAISGDRGAGEQYF,TGTGCCATCAGCGGGGACAGAGGGGCCGGCGAGCAGTACTTC
TRBV19,TRBJ1-1,TRBD1,many,CASSATGTVNTEAFF,TGTGCCAGTAGTGCGACCGGGACAGTGAACACTGAAGCTTTCTTT
TRBV11-2,TRBJ2-2,TRBD1,NA,CASSFSQDRAYTGELFF,TGTGCCAGCAGCTTCTCTCAGGACAGGGCTTACACCGGGGAGCTGTTTTTT
TRBV5-1,TRBJ2-7,TRBD1,NA,CASSLQGQGIHEQYF,TGCGCCAGCAGCTTGCAGGGACAGGGGATCCACGAGCAGTACTTC
TRBV28,TRBJ1-5,NA,NA,CASKQGRAPQHF,TGTGCCAGCAAGCAGGGCAGGGCGCCCCAGCATTTT
TRBV4-1,TRBJ1-2,NA,NA,CASSQGTFIGGYTF,TGCGCCAGCAGCCAAGGGACCTTCATCGGCGGCTACACCTTC
TRBV10-3,TRBJ2-3,TRBD1,NA,CAISEHRGSTDTQYF,TGTGCCATCAGTGAGCACAGGGGAAGCACAGATACGCAGTATTTT
TRBV7-7,TRBJ2-2,TRBD2,NA,CASSPGLAPTGELFF,TGTGCTAGCAGCCCGGGACTAGCTCCCACCGGGGAGCTGTTTTTT
TRBV7-2,TRBJ1-5,NA,NA,CASSSGGTDNQPQHF,TGTGCCAGCAGCTCTGGAGGGACGGACAATCAGCCCCAGCATTTT
TRBV28,TRBJ2-3,TRBD2,NA,CASDLAGESTDTQYF,TGTGCCAGCGACCTAGCGGGGGAATCCACAGATACGCAGTATTTT
TRBV7-2,TRBJ2-7,TRBD2,NA,CASSPLAGKSSYEQYF,TGTGCCAGCAGCCCTCTAGCGGGGAAGAGTTCCTACGAGCAGTACTTC
TRBV5-1,TRBJ1-1,TRBD1,NA,CASSYGQGANTEAFF,TGCGCCAGCAGCTACGGACAGGGGGCGAACACTGAAGCTTTCTTT
TRBV7-2,TRBJ2-1,TRBD2,many,CASSPPGSGRQFF,TGTGCCAGCAGCCCTCCAGGTAGCGGGAGGCAGTTCTTC
TRBV5-6,TRBJ1-2,NA,NA,CASSYGGYGYTF,TGTGCCAGCAGCTACGGTGGCTATGGCTACACCTTC
TRBV10-3,TRBJ1-4,NA,NA,CAISDGAGRNEKLFF,TGTGCCATCAGTGATGGGGCAGGGCGGAATGAAAAACTGTTTTTT
TRBV6-4,TRBJ1-2,TRBD1,NA,CASRLGQGPYGYTF,TGTGCCAGCAGACTCGGACAGGGACCCTATGGCTACACCTTC
TRBV28,TRBJ2-5,TRBD2,NA,CASSLERGGRSETQYF,TGTGCCAGCAGTTTAGAGCGGGGGGGCCGTTCAGAGACCCAGTACTTC
TRBV6-6,TRBJ2-3,NA,NA,CASSKLATDTQYF,TGTGCCAGCAGTAAACTAGCAACAGATACGCAGTATTTT
TRBV28,TRBJ2-7,NA,NA,CASSSGKAGEQYF,TGTGCCAGCAGTTCGGGGAAGGCCGGCGAGCAGTACTTC